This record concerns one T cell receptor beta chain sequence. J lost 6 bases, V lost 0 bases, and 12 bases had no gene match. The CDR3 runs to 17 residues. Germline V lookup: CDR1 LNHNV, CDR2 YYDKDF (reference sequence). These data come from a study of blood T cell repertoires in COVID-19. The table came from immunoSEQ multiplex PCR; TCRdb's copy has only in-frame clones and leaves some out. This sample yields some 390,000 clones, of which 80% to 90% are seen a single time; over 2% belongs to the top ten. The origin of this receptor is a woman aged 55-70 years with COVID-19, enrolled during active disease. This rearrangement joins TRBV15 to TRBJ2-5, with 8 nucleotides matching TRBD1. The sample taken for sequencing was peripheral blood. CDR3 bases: TGTGCCACCAGCAGAGAGGGGACAGGTTTAAGGGGAAAGACCCAGTACTTC. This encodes CATSREGTGLRGKTQYF.